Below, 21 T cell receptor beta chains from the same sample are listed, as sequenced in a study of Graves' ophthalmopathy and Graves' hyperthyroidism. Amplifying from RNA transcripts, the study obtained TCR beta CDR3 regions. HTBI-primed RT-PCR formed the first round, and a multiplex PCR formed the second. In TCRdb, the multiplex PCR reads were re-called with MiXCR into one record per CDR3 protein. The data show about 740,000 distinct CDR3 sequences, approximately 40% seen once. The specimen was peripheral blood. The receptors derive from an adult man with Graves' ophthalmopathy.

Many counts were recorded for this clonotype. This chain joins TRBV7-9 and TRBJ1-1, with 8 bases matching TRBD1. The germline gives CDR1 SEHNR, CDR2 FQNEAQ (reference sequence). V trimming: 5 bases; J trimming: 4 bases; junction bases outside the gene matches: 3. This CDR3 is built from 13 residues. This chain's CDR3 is CASSATGVTEAFF. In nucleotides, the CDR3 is TGTGCCAGCAGCGCGACAGGGGTCACTGAAGCTTTCTTT.

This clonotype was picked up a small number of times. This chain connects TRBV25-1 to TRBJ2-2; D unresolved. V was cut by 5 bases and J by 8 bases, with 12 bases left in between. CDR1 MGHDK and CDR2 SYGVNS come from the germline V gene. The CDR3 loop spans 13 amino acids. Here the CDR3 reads CASSLRRSGELFF. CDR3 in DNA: TGTGCCAGCAGTTTACGGCGGTCAGGGGAGCTGTTTTTT. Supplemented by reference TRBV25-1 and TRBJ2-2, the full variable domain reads EADIYQTPRYLVIGTGKKITLECSQTMGHDKMYWYQQDPGMELHLIHYSYGVNSTEKGDLSSESTVSRIRTEHFPLTLESARPSHTSQYLCASSLRRSGELFFGEGSRLTVL.

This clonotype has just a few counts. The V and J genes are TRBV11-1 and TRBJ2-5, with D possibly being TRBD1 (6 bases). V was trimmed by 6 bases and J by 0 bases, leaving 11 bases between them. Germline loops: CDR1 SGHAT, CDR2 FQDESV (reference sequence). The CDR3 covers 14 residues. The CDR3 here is CASRTDSNQETQYF. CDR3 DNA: TGTGCCAGCAGGACGGACAGTAACCAAGAGACCCAGTACTTC.

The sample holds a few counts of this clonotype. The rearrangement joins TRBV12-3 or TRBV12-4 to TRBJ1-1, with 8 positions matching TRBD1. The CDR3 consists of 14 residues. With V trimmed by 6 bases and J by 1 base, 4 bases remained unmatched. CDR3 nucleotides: TGTGCCAGCAGACCAACAGGGGGGAACACTGAAGCTTTCTTT. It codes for CASRPTGGNTEAFF.

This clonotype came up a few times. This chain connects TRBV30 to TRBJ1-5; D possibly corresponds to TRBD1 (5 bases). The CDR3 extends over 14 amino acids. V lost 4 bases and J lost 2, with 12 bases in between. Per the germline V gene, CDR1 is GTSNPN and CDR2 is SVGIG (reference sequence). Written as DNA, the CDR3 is TGTGCCTGGAAGCAGGGTTCGGGCAATCAGCCCCAGCATTTT. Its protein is CAWKQGSGNQPQHF.

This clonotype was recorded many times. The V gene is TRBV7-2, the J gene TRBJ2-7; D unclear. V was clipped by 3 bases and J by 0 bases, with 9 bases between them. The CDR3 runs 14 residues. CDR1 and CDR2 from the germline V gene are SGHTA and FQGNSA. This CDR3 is CASSFYGSSYEQYF. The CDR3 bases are TGTGCCAGCAGCTTTTACGGTAGCTCCTACGAGCAGTACTTC.

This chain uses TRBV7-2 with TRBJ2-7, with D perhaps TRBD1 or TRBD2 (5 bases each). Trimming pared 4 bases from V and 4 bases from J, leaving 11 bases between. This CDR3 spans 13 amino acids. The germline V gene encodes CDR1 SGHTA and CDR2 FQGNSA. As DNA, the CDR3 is TGTGCCAGCAGCTCGAGGGGCGAATACGAGCAGTACTTC. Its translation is CASSSRGEYEQYF.

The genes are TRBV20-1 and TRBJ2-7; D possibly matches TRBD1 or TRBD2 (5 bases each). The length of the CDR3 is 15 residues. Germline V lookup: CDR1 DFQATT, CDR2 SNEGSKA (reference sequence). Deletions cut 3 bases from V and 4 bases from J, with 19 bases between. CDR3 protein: CSASTPERGVYEQYF. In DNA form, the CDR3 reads TGCAGTGCTAGTACCCCGGAGAGGGGAGTATACGAGCAGTACTTC.

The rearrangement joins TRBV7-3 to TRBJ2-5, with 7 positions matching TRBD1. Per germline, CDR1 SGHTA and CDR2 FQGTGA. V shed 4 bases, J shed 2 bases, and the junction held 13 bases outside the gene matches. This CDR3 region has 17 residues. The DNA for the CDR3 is TGTGCCAGCAGCTCCCTACAGGGGTTGGCATCTCAAGAGACCCAGTACTTC. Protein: CASSSLQGLASQETQYF.

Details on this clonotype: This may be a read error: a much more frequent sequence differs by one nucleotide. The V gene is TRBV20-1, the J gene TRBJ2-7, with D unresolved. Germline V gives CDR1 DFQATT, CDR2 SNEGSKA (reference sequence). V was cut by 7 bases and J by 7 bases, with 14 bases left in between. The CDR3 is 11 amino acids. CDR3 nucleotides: TGCAGTGTCCCGTCCTCCCAGGAGCAGTACGTC. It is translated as CSVPSSQEQYV.

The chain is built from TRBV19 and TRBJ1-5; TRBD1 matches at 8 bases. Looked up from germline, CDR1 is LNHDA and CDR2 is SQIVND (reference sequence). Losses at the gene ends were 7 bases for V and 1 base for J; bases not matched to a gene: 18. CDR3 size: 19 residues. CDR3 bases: TGTGCCAGTATTCTACAGGACAGGGCACCGGGGGTGAGCAATCAGCCCCAGCATTTT. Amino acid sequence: CASILQDRAPGVSNQPQHF.

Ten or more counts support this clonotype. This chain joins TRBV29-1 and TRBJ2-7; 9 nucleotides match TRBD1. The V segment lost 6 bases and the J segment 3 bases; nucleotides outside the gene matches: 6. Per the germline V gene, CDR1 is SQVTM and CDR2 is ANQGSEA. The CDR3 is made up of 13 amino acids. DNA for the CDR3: TGCAGCGTGCCGGGACAGGGACACTACGAGCAGTACTTC. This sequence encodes CSVPGQGHYEQYF.

CDR3 nucleotide sequence: TGCAGTGCTCCCCCCACCCCAACAGGGGGAGAGCAGTACTTC. Translating it yields CSAPPTPTGGEQYF. The chain couples TRBV20-1 to TRBJ2-7, with 8 bases that match TRBD1. J gave up 7 bases and V 5 bases, and 13 bases lay outside the gene matches. Germline V gives CDR1 DFQATT, CDR2 SNEGSKA (reference sequence). The CDR3 runs 14 residues.

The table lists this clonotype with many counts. Here the CDR3 DNA reads TGTGCCAGCAGCTTAGCCTGGGGGTACGAGCAGTACTTC. Protein product: CASSLAWGYEQYF. The chain joins TRBV7-8 to TRBJ2-7; D is tentatively TRBD1 or TRBD2 (5 bases each). The V end was cut by 0 bases, the J end by 4 bases, with 7 bases between. The germline gives CDR1 SGHVS, CDR2 FQNEAQ. This CDR3 spans 13 amino acids.

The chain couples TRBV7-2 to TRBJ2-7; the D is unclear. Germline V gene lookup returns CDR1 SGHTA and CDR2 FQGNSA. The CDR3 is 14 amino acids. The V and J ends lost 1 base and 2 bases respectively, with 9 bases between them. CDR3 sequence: CASSLDRAPYEQYF. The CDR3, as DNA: TGTGCCAGCAGCTTAGATCGTGCCCCCTACGAGCAGTACTTC.

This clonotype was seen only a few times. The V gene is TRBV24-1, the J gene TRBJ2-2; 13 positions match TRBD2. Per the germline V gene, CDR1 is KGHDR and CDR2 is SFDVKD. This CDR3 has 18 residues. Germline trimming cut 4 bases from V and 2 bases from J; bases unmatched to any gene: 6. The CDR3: CATSEPTSGRPNTGELFF. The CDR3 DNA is TGTGCCACCAGTGAACCGACTAGCGGGAGGCCCAACACCGGGGAGCTGTTTTTT.

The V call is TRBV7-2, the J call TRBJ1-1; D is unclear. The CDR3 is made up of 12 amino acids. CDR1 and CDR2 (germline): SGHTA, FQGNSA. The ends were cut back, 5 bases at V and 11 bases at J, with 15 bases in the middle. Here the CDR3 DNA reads TGTGCCAGCAGCCCACAATTGGGTGGCGCTTTCTTT. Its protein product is CASSPQLGGAFF.

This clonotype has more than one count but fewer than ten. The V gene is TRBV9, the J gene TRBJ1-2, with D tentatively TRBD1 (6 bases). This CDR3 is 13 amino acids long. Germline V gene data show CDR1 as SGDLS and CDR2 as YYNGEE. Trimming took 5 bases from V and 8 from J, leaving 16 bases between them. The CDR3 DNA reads TGTGCCAGCAGGCCACAGGGCAAGGAGGGCTACACCTTC. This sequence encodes CASRPQGKEGYTF.

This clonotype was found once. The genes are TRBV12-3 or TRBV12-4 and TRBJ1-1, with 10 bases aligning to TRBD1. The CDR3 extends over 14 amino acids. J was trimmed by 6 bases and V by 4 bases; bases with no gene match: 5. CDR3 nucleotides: TGTGCCAGCAGTTGGGGACAGGGGAGGGCTGAAGCTTTCTTT. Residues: CASSWGQGRAEAFF.

CDR3 loop: CATSDLAGEREGRTYEQYF. CDR3 nucleotide sequence: TGTGCCACCAGTGACCTGGCCGGCGAGCGGGAGGGTCGTACCTACGAGCAGTACTTC. The rearrangement uses TRBV24-1 and TRBJ2-7; 10 nucleotides match TRBD2. After removal of 4 bases from V and 2 bases from J, the junction contained 16 bases not matched to a gene. CDR1 KGHDR and CDR2 SFDVKD come from the germline V gene. This CDR3 has 19 residues.

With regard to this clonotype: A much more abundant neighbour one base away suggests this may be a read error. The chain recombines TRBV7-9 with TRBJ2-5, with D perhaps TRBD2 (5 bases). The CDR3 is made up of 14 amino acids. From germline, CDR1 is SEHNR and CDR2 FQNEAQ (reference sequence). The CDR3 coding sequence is TGTGCCTGCAGCGGATCTAGGGCGGAAGAGACCCAGTACTTC. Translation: CACSGSRAEETQYF.